These T cell receptor beta chains were read from a single sample in a study of blood T cells in healthy people across ages. TCRdb passed the 5' RACE reads through MiXCR, listing each CDR3 protein once. The table shows over 1,500,000 distinct CDR3 sequences, with 35% to 50% occurring only once. Source material: blood. These receptors all come from a human donor in good health. Each CDR3 is given with its conserved first and last residue. Fields, in order: J gene, V gene, D gene, clone size, CDR3 DNA, CDR3 protein. D genes are given only for firm matches. Clone size appears in some rows only: once, few, many, or a class for an expanded clone.

>TRBJ1-2|TRBV30|NA|few
TGTGCCTGGAGTGTTCACCAATACGGCTACACCTTC
CAWSVHQYGYTF
>TRBJ2-5|TRBV12-3/TRBV12-4|TRBD2|few
TGTGCCAGCAGTTTTGGGACTAGCGGATATCAAGAGACCCAGTACTTC
CASSFGTSGYQETQYF
>TRBJ2-2|TRBV12-3/TRBV12-4|TRBD2|NA
TGTGCCAGCAGTTTGGATAGCGGGAGATCAGGGGAGGAGTTTTTT
CASSLDSGRSGEEFF
>TRBJ2-3|TRBV20-1|NA|few
TGCAGTGCTACACCCAGGGGTTTCGACACAGATACGCAGTATTTT
CSATPRGFDTDTQYF
>TRBJ1-3|TRBV2|NA|NA
TGTGCCAGCAGTGAGGGAGCGAGCTCTGGAAACACCATATATTTT
CASSEGASSGNTIYF
>TRBJ1-4|TRBV5-1|NA|NA
TGCGCCAGCAGATCGGACAGAAATAATGAAAAACTGTTTTTT
CASRSDRNNEKLFF
>TRBJ2-5|TRBV11-1|NA|once
TGTGCCAGCAGCTTAGTCCGGACCTACAATGAGCAGTACTTC
CASSLVRTYNEQYF
>TRBJ2-5|TRBV28|NA|NA
TGTGCCAGCAGTTACATAGCGGAAGAGACCCAGTACTTC
CASSYIAEETQYF
>TRBJ2-7|TRBV27|TRBD1|few
TGTGCCAGCAGTTTATCAATTGGGACAGGGGCCTACTACGAGCAGTACTTC
CASSLSIGTGAYYEQYF
>TRBJ2-1|TRBV29-1|TRBD2|once
TGCAGCGTTGAAATGGTCGGGGGGGCAATCTACAATGAGCAGGACTTC
CSVEMVGGAIYNEQDF